This entry lists 11 T cell receptor beta chains sequenced from one sample in a study of shared clonotypes between healthy human individuals. Here immunoSEQ multiplex PCR was the method, and the copy in TCRdb shows in-frame clones only, minus some. The table shows around 430,000 clones, with around 79% occurring only once. The specimen was PBMCs. The receptor set was obtained from a woman in her forties in good health. Some clones in this sample may be carry-over from other donors' samples.

This clone is a singleton in its sample. The rearrangement uses TRBV29-1 and TRBJ2-1, with TRBD2 as a possible D gene (6 bases). V was shortened by 5 bases and J by 6 bases, with 17 bases between the two germline ends. CDR3 length equals 14 residues. Germline V gives CDR1 SQVTM, CDR2 ANQGSEA. CDR3 nucleotides: TGCAGCGTTTTTTCGGGAGTAGGGTCCAATGAGCAGTTCTTC. Translation gives CSVFSGVGSNEQFF.

This clone occurred a few times. V and J are TRBV10-1 and TRBJ2-1; TRBD2 matches 9 bases. CDR3 length equals 16 residues. Unmatched junction bases numbered 5, after V lost 2 bases and J lost 3 bases. CDR1 is WNHNN, CDR2 SYGVQD, per germline (reference sequence). CDR3 DNA sequence: TGCGCCAGCAGTGAGGGGCGACTAGCGGACTACAATGAGCAGTTCTTC. Translated: CASSEGRLADYNEQFF.

The chain carries TRBV4-1 and TRBJ2-2; 8 bases map to TRBD2. There are 15 residues in the CDR3. Germline V gene data show CDR1 as MGHRA and CDR2 as YSYEKL. After removal of 3 bases from V and 7 bases from J, the junction contained 7 bases not matched to a gene. DNA of the CDR3: TGCGCCAGCAGCCACGCGGGACTAGAGGTCGGGGAGCTGTTTTTT. This sequence encodes CASSHAGLEVGELFF.

CDR3 residues: CASSPGGGSGLSWQFF. As DNA, the CDR3 is TGTGCCAGCAGCCCCGGGGGGGGCTCGGGACTGTCATGGCAGTTCTTC. V gene TRBV7-9 combines with J gene TRBJ2-1; 8 bases map to TRBD2. CDR3 length: 16 amino acids. The germline gives CDR1 SEHNR, CDR2 FQNEAQ (reference sequence). Losses at the gene ends were 5 bases for V and 12 bases for J; bases not matched to a gene: 18.

The CDR3 protein is CASSMDRRTTNEKLFF. CDR3 sequence (DNA): TGTGCCAGTAGTATGGACAGGAGAACAACTAATGAAAAACTGTTTTTT. The chain links TRBV19 to TRBJ1-4; 7 bases map to TRBD1. Germline trimming cut 3 bases from V and 0 bases from J; bases unmatched to any gene: 4. The germline CDR1 and CDR2 sequences are LNHDA and SQIVND (reference sequence). This CDR3 has 16 amino acids.

This clone has at least ten counts. This chain links TRBV28 with TRBJ2-5; 10 bases are shared with TRBD2. The J call may be in error: the DNA end matches TRBJ2-7 better. CDR3 length equals 15 residues. The germline CDR1 and CDR2 sequences are MDHEN and SYDVKM. The CDR3 here is CASSLSPSGSYEQYF. CDR3 sequence (DNA): TGTGCCAGCAGTTTAAGTCCTAGCGGGAGCTACGAGCAGTACTTC.

The V call is TRBV7-9, the J call TRBJ2-2; the D gene could be TRBD1 or TRBD2 (5 bases each). The V end was cut by 8 bases, the J end by 0 bases, with 13 bases between. The germline V gene encodes CDR1 SEHNR and CDR2 FQNEAQ (reference sequence). The CDR3 covers 15 residues. The CDR3: CASPSGTANTGELFF. CDR3 DNA sequence: TGTGCCAGCCCTTCCGGGACGGCGAACACCGGGGAGCTGTTTTTT.

The gene calls are TRBV6-1 and TRBJ2-2; D not resolved. V was clipped by 2 bases and J by 3 bases, with 10 bases between them. CDR1 is MNHNS and CDR2 is SASEGT in the germline V gene. The CDR3 loop spans 15 amino acids. CDR3 bases: TGTGCCAGCAGTGAATTAACGGGTTACACCGGGGAGCTGTTTTTT. Its translation is CASSELTGYTGELFF.

This chain uses TRBV19 with TRBJ1-2; no definite D call. The CDR3 is made up of 15 amino acids. V lost 6 bases, J lost 5 bases, and 19 bases lay in between. Germline V lookup: CDR1 LNHDA, CDR2 SQIVND (reference sequence). The CDR3 DNA reads as TGTGCCAGTAGCCTTGACGGTTCACAGACGTATGGCTACACCTTC. Residues: CASSLDGSQTYGYTF.

The chain joins TRBV7-3 to TRBJ1-1, with 7 bases identical to TRBD1. Germline V gene sequence: CDR1 SGHTA, CDR2 FQGTGA. The CDR3 consists of 14 residues. The V segment lost 5 bases and the J segment 4 bases; nucleotides outside the gene matches: 7. DNA of the CDR3: TGTGCCAGCAGCCCCCAGGGGGGGCTCACTGAAGCTTTCTTT. Its translation: CASSPQGGLTEAFF.

The chain combines TRBV7-9 with TRBJ1-5; tentative D call: TRBD1 (5 bases). Germline values: CDR1 SEHNR, CDR2 FQNEAQ (reference sequence). CDR3 length: 13 amino acids. The V end lost 3 bases, the J end lost 5 bases, and 8 bases lay between the germline ends. The CDR3 here is CASSFDRDQPQHF. The CDR3 coding sequence is TGTGCCAGCAGCTTCGACAGAGATCAGCCCCAGCATTTT.